This T cell receptor beta chain derives from a study of early T cells in non-severe SARS-CoV-2 infection. Study information: Bulk RNA isolated from unsorted whole blood underwent sequencing; chains were not paired.

This clonotype showed up many times. cDNA molecules, individually, were tagged with unique molecular identifiers. TCRdb passed the 5' RACE reads through MiXCR, listing each CDR3 protein once. The sample lists some 81,000 distinct CDR3 sequences, 8.5% to 10% seen once, with about 4.8% in the top ten. What was sequenced was whole blood. This TCR was recovered from an adult who was a healthcare worker with PCR-confirmed SARS-CoV-2 infection or an uninfected control (not recorded which).

In DNA, the CDR3 is TGTGCCAGCAGCCCTGGGACAGGGGGGACTGGGGCCAACGTCCTGACTTTC. Protein product: CASSPGTGGTGANVLTF. The chain employs TRBV11-2 and TRBJ2-6, with 11 bases aligning to TRBD1. Germline V gene lookup returns CDR1 SGHAT and CDR2 FQNNGV. There are 17 residues in the CDR3. Trimming took 5 bases from V and 2 from J; bases not matched to a gene: 5. The variable domain in full, completed from reference TRBV11-2 and TRBJ2-6, reads EAGVAQSPRYKIIEKRQSVAFWCNPISGHATLYWYQQILGQGPKLLIQFQNNGVVDDSQLPKDRFSAERLKGVDSTLKIQPAKLEDSAVYLCASSPGTGGTGANVLTFGAGSRLTVL.